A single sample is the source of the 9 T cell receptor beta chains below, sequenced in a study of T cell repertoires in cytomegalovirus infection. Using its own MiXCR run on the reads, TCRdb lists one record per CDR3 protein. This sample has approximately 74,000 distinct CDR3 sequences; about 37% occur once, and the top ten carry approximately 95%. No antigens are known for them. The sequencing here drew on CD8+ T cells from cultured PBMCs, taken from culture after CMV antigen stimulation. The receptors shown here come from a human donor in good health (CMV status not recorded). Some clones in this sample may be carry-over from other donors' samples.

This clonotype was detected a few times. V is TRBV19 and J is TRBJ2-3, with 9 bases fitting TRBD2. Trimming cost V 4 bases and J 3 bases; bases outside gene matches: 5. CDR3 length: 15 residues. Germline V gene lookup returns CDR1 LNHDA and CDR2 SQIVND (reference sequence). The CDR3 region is CASSTREGATDTQYF. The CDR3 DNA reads TGTGCCAGTAGTACGCGGGAGGGCGCGACAGATACGCAGTATTTT.

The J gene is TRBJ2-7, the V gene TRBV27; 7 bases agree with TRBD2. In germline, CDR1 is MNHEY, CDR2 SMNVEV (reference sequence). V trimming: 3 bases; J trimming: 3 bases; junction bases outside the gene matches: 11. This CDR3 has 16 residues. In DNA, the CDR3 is TGTGCCAGCAGTTTGGGGTCGGGGGGTGCTTTCTACGAGCAGTACTTC. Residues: CASSLGSGGAFYEQYF.

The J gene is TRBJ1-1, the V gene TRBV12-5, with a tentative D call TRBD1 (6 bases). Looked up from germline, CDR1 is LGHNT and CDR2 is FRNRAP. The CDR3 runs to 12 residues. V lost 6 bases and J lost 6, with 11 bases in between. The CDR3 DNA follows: TGTGCTAGTGGCAACGGGGGGCCTGAAGCTTTCTTT. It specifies CASGNGGPEAFF.

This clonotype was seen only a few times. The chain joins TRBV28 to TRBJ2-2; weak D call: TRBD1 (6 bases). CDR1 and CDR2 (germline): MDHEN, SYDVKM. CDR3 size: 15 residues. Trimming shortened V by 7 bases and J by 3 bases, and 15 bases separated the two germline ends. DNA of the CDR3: TGTGCCAGCAAGCCAGGGACAATTGACACCGGGGAGCTGTTTTTT. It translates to CASKPGTIDTGELFF.

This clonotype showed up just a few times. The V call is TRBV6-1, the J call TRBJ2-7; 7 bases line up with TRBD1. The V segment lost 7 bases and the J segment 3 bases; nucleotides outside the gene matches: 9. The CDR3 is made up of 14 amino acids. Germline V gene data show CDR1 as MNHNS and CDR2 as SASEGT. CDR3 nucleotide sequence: TGTGCCAGCACTCCGGGACAGATATACTACGAGCAGTACTTC. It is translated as CASTPGQIYYEQYF.

CDR3 DNA: TGTGCCAGCACCGATGGGGAAGAGACCCAGTACTTC. Translating gives CASTDGEETQYF. This rearrangement joins TRBV7-3 to TRBJ2-5; D gene uncertain. The CDR3 is 12 residues long. Per germline, CDR1 SGHTA and CDR2 FQGTGA. V dropped 7 bases and J dropped 3 bases, with 9 bases sitting between them.

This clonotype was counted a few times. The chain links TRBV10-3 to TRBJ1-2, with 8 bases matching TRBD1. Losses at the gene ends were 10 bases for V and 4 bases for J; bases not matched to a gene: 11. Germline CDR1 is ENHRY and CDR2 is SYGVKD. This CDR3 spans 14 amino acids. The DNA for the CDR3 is TGTGCCACCATCGGGCGACAGGGGCTCTATGGCTACACCTTC. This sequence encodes CATIGRQGLYGYTF.

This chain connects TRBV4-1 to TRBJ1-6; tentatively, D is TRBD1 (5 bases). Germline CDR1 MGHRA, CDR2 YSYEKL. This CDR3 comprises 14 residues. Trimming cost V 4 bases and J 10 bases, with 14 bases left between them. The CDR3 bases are TGCGCCAGCAGCCCCGGGACCAGGAGGTCACCCCTCCACTTT. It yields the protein CASSPGTRRSPLHF.

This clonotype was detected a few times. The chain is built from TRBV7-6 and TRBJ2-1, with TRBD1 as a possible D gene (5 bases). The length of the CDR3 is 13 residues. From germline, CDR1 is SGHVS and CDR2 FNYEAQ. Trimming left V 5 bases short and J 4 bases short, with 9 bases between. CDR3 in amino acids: CASSPTDYNEQFF. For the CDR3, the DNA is TGTGCCAGCAGCCCGACAGATTACAATGAGCAGTTCTTC.